This TCR beta chain was profiled in a study of human T cells and chemical hapten exposure. Study information: The use of 2% DPC on about 2 cm by about 2 cm of upper inner arm skin constituted sensitization. Patch tests of 0.01% DPC on the upper back were read at 6 days. Study-level points and caveats: The study found that DPC sensitization did not change TCRs above 1 in 1000 frequency.

During construction of the library, unique molecular identifiers were attached to individual cDNA molecules for quantitative, reproducible TCR counting. Via MiXCR, TCRdb re-called the RACE reads, giving one row per CDR3 protein. The sample consists of about 100,000 distinct CDR3 sequences, about 10% of them appearing once. Time point specified: patch test 1, 2 weeks after DPC sensitization. This sample's treatment: therapeutic diphenylcyclopropenone sensitization with weekly scalp DPC. Worth noting for this clonotype: Antigen: not known.

This CDR3 has 11 amino acids. Germline assignment: CDR1 MGHDK and CDR2 SYGVNS. V was shortened by 11 bases and J by 1 base, with 8 bases between the two germline ends. The clonotype originates from a middle-aged woman with alopecia areata. Some clones in this sample may be carry-over from other donors' samples. The rearrangement links TRBV25-1 to TRBJ1-1; D is unresolved. This specimen was whole blood, taken in connection with sensitization to the hapten diphenylcyclopropenone (DPC). CDR3 bases: TGTGCCGTCGGGCGGAACACTGAAGCTTTCTTT. Residues: CAVGRNTEAFF.